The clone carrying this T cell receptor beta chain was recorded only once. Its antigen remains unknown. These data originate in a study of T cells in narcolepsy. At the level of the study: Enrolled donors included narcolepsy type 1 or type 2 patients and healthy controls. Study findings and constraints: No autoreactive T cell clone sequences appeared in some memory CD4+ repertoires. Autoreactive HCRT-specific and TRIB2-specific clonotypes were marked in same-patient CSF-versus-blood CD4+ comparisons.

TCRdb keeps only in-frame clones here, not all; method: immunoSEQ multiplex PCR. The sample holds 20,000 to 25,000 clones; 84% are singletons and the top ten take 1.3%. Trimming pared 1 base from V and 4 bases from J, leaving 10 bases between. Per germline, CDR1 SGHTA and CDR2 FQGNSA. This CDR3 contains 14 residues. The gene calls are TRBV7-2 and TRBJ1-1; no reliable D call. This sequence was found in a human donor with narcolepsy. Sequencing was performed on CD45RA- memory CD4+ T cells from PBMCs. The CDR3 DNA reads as TGTGCCAGCAGCTTAGTTCAAAGGGCCACTGAAGCTTTCTTT. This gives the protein CASSLVQRATEAFF.